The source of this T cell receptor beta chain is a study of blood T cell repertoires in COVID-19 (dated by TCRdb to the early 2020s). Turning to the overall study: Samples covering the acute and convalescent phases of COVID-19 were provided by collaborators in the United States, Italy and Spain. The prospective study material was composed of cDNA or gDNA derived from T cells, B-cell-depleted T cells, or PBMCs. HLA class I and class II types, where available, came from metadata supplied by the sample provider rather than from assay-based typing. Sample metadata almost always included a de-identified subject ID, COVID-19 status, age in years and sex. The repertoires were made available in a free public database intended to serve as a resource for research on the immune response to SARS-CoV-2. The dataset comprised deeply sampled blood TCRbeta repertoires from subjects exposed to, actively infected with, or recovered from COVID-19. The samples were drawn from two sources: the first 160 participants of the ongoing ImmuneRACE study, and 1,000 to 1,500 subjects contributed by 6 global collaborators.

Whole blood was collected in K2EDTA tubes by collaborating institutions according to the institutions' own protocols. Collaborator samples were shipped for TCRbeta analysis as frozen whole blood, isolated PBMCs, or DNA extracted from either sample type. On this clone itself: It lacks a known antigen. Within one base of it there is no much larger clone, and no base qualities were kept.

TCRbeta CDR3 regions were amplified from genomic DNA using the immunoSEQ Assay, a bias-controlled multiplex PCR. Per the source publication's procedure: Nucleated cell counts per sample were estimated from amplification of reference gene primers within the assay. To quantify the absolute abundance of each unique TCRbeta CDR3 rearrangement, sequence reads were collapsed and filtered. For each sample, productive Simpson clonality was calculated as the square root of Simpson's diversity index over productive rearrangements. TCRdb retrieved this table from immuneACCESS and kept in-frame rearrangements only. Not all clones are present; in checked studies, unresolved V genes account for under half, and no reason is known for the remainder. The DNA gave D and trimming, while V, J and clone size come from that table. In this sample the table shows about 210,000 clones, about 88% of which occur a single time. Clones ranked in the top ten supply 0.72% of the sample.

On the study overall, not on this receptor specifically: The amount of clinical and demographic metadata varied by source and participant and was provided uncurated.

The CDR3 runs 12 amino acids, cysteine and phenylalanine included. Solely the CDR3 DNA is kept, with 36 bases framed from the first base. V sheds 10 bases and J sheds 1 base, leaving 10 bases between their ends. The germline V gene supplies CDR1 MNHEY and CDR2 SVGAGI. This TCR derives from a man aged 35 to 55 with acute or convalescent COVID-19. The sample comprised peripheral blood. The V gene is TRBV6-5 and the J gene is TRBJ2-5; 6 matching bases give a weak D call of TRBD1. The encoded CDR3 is CATPGAQETQYF. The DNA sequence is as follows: TGTGCCACCCCAGGGGCCCAAGAGACCCAGTACTTC.